The 22 T cell receptor beta chains below come from one sample, sequenced in a study of CD4 T cells in relation to SARS-CoV-2 and coronaviruses. Assay: immunoSEQ multiplex PCR; the TCRdb copy retains only in-frame clones and omits some. The sample comprises some 21,000 clones, around four fifths of which are singletons, and 15% to 20% rests with the top ten. These receptors lack a known antigen. Unexposed donor CD4+ T cells date from 2011-2018, before the COVID-19 pandemic. Isolation of CD4+ T cells took place after about 9 days in culture. Sequencing was carried out using CD4+ T cells from PBMCs, cultured in vitro. The receptors originated from a human donor in good health.

V usage is TRBV5-1 and J usage is TRBJ2-1; no definite D call. There are 13 residues in the CDR3. CDR1 and CDR2 from the germline V gene are SGHRS and YFSETQ. Between the trimmed V and J ends, which lost 4 bases and 2 bases, there was a span of 7 bases. The CDR3 loop is CASSPSTYNEQFF. The CDR3 nucleotides are TGCGCCAGCAGCCCCTCGACCTACAATGAGCAGTTCTTC.

This chain connects TRBV6-5 to TRBJ2-6; possibly TRBD1 for D (5 bases). This CDR3 has 15 amino acids. Trimming shortened V by 6 bases and J by 0 bases, and 9 bases separated the two germline ends. In germline, CDR1 is MNHEY, CDR2 SVGAGI. CDR3 sequence: CASRVDSSGANVLTF. In nucleotides, the CDR3 is TGTGCCAGCAGAGTCGACAGCTCTGGGGCCAACGTCCTGACTTTC.

The chain carries TRBV20-1 and TRBJ2-1; weak D call: TRBD2 (5 bases). Germline assignment: CDR1 DFQATT and CDR2 SNEGSKA (reference sequence). V was pared by 3 bases and J by 3 bases, with 18 bases between. The CDR3 sequence is 16 residues long. This chain's CDR3 is CSASSLATGNYNEQFF. CDR3 in DNA: TGCAGTGCTAGTAGTTTGGCGACCGGGAACTACAATGAGCAGTTCTTC.

The gene calls are TRBV19 and TRBJ1-1; weak D call: TRBD1 (5 bases). Germline assignment: CDR1 LNHDA and CDR2 SQIVND (reference sequence). Trimming shortened V by 7 bases and J by 10 bases, and 16 bases separated the two germline ends. The CDR3 length is 12 residues. The CDR3 protein is CASTGGRLAAFF. In DNA form, the CDR3 reads TGTGCCAGTACTGGGGGGAGATTAGCAGCTTTCTTT.

DNA for the CDR3: TGTGCCAGCAGCTTGACAGGGGGTAATCAGCCCCAGCATTTT. The encoded protein is CASSLTGGNQPQHF. The chain links TRBV5-5 to TRBJ1-5; 8 positions agree with TRBD1. The CDR3 is 14 residues long. Germline values: CDR1 SGHKS, CDR2 YYEKEE (reference sequence). J lost 4 bases, V lost 1 base, and 1 base had no gene match.

In this sample, this clone turned up once. V gene TRBV2 combines with J gene TRBJ2-1; D not resolved. V lost 6 bases and J 7 bases, leaving 10 bases between the germline ends. The germline V gene has CDR1 SNHLY and CDR2 FYNNEI. CDR3 length equals 12 residues. The CDR3 sequence: CASRSGVNEQFF. The DNA of the CDR3 is TGTGCCAGCAGGAGTGGTGTGAATGAGCAGTTCTTC.

V and J are TRBV6-1 and TRBJ2-3; TRBD2 matches 9 bases. Trimming cost V 0 bases and J 5 bases; bases outside gene matches: 0. Germline assignment: CDR1 MNHNS and CDR2 SASEGT. The CDR3 contains 14 residues. The CDR3 DNA follows: TGTGCCAGCAGTGAAGCTAGCGGGAGAGATACGCAGTATTTT. This sequence encodes CASSEASGRDTQYF.

J is TRBJ1-2 and V is TRBV5-6; the match to TRBD1 covers 10 bases. CDR3 length: 15 residues. Germline assignment: CDR1 SGHDT and CDR2 YYEEEE. Trimming cost V 0 bases and J 2 bases; bases outside gene matches: 1. DNA of the CDR3: TGTGCCAGCAGCTTGGAGGGACAGGGGAACTATGGCTACACCTTC. It yields the protein CASSLEGQGNYGYTF.

V gene TRBV20-1 combines with J gene TRBJ2-7; D is unclear. This CDR3 region has 11 residues. V was cut by 3 bases and J by 6 bases, with 9 bases left in between. The germline CDR1 and CDR2 sequences are DFQATT and SNEGSKA (reference sequence). For the CDR3, the DNA is TGCAGTGCTAGGAAAATCGGCGAGCAGTACTTC. Its protein product is CSARKIGEQYF.

The rearrangement joins TRBV7-8 to TRBJ1-4; tentatively, D is TRBD1 (6 bases). Per the germline V gene, CDR1 is SGHVS and CDR2 is FQNEAQ. There are 15 residues in the CDR3. Trimming removed 1 base from V and 6 bases from J, with 12 bases in between. The CDR3 loop reads CASSLGTGLYEKLFF. The CDR3 bases are TGTGCCAGCAGCTTAGGTACAGGGTTATATGAAAAACTGTTTTTT.

The chain links TRBV12-5 to TRBJ2-3; 15 bases agree with TRBD2. CDR3 length equals 18 residues. Germline V gene lookup returns CDR1 LGHNT and CDR2 FRNRAP. V lost 1 base, J lost 4 bases, and 6 bases stayed unmatched. Here the CDR3 reads CASGLAGLAGGGPDTQYF. As DNA, the CDR3 is TGTGCTAGTGGTTTGGCGGGACTAGCGGGAGGAGGGCCAGATACGCAGTATTTT.

The V and J genes are TRBV15 and TRBJ1-2; no clear D gene. This CDR3 has 14 residues. Trimming cost V 0 bases and J 5 bases, with 10 bases left between them. Germline assignment: CDR1 LNHNV and CDR2 YYDKDF (reference sequence). This CDR3 reads CATSRDISSYGYTF. The CDR3 DNA is TGTGCCACCAGCAGAGATATCTCCAGTTATGGCTACACCTTC.

The rearrangement links TRBV7-2 to TRBJ2-1; no definite D call. The germline V and J ends were trimmed by 5 bases and 10 bases, with 12 bases remaining between them. This CDR3 has 12 residues. The germline V gene has CDR1 SGHTA and CDR2 FQGNSA. As DNA, the CDR3 is TGTGCCAGCAGCGTATCGAGCGACGAGCAGTTCTTC. Its protein product is CASSVSSDEQFF.

The chain is built from TRBV18 and TRBJ1-1; D uncertain. V was cut by 6 bases and J by 1 base, with 6 bases left in between. Germline assignment: CDR1 KGHSH and CDR2 LQKENI. This CDR3 comprises 12 residues. CDR3 nucleotide sequence: TGTGCCAGCTCGGTCCGGAACACTGAAGCTTTCTTT. Translated: CASSVRNTEAFF.

This chain joins TRBV5-8 and TRBJ2-2, with 9 bases aligning to TRBD1. The CDR3 has 18 amino acids. Germline values: CDR1 SGHTS, CDR2 YDEGEE. J was trimmed by 6 bases and V by 4 bases; bases with no gene match: 16. The CDR3: CASSAGTGRGYFSGELFF. The CDR3, as DNA: TGTGCCAGCAGCGCGGGGACAGGGCGAGGTTATTTCTCCGGGGAGCTGTTTTTT.

The chain employs TRBV27 and TRBJ2-7; a possible D gene is TRBD2 (6 bases). This CDR3 is built from 15 residues. In germline, CDR1 is MNHEY, CDR2 SMNVEV (reference sequence). Trimming left V 1 base short and J 6 bases short, with 16 bases between. The CDR3 DNA sequence: TGTGCCAGCAGTTTATTTGGAGGGTCGGCCTCCGAGCAGTACTTC. Translation: CASSLFGGSASEQYF.

The rearrangement joins TRBV7-6 to TRBJ2-3; 12 nucleotides align to TRBD1. The CDR3 is made up of 15 amino acids. Germline V gives CDR1 SGHVS, CDR2 FNYEAQ. V shed 2 bases and J 6 bases; nucleotides not matched to a gene: 3. This CDR3 reads CASSLRDRGPDTQYF. CDR3 nucleotide sequence: TGTGCCAGCAGCTTACGGGACAGGGGGCCCGATACGCAGTATTTT.

The rearrangement joins TRBV18 to TRBJ2-5; no clear D. The germline V gene has CDR1 KGHSH and CDR2 LQKENI. This CDR3 region has 11 residues. The germline V and J ends were trimmed by 3 bases and 5 bases, with 4 bases remaining between them. CDR3 sequence reads: CASSPGETQYF. The CDR3 coding sequence is TGTGCCAGCTCACCGGGGGAGACCCAGTACTTC. Full variable domain (rest looked up from reference TRBV18 and TRBJ2-5): NAGVMQNPRHLVRRRGQEARLRCSPMKGHSHVYWYRQLPEEGLKFMVYLQKENIIDESGMPKERFSAEFPKEGPSILRIQQVVRGDSAAYFCASSPGETQYFGPGTRLLVL.

The CDR3 DNA sequence: TGTGCCAGTAGCGATACGAGGGGGCTGGATGAAAAACTGTTTTTT. Protein product: CASSDTRGLDEKLFF. The chain recombines TRBV19 with TRBJ1-4; 7 nucleotides agree with TRBD1. The CDR3 runs 15 residues. Germline trimming cut 6 bases from V and 6 bases from J; bases unmatched to any gene: 10. Germline CDR1 LNHDA, CDR2 SQIVND (reference sequence).

This clone was counted a few times. The V and J genes are TRBV2 and TRBJ1-1, with D possibly TRBD1 on 6 matching bases. Germline-derived CDR1 and CDR2 are SNHLY and FYNNEI. V shed 7 bases and J shed 4 bases, with 13 bases lying between them. The CDR3 has 13 amino acids. The CDR3, as DNA: TGTGCCAGCAACAGGGATGGAGGCACTGAAGCTTTCTTT. Protein sequence: CASNRDGGTEAFF.

This clone was counted once. The chain combines TRBV29-1 with TRBJ2-4, with D perhaps matching TRBD2 (6 bases). The CDR3 runs to 13 residues. V lost 5 bases to trimming and J lost 8 bases, with 16 bases between them. From germline, CDR1 is SQVTM and CDR2 ANQGSEA. The CDR3 reads CSVLARRRDIQYF. CDR3 sequence (DNA): TGCAGCGTTTTGGCCAGGAGGAGGGACATTCAGTACTTC.

The chain is built from TRBV28 and TRBJ2-7, with 8 bases aligning to TRBD1. The trim removed 8 bases at V and 2 bases at J, leaving 17 bases unmatched. Germline V gives CDR1 MDHEN, CDR2 SYDVKM. The CDR3 is 17 amino acids. The CDR3 DNA is TGTGCCAGCTCAAATATAGGGACGGGACAGGACCCCTACGAGCAGTACTTC. It yields the protein CASSNIGTGQDPYEQYF.